This T cell receptor beta chain originates from a study of blood T cell repertoires in COVID-19. Whole-study context: In each case, the material was cDNA or gDNA derived from T cells, B-cell-depleted T cells, or PBMCs.

In the original processing: Amplification of reference gene primers was used by the study to estimate nucleated cell counts. TCRdb's table, derived via immunoSEQ multiplex PCR, lists solely in-frame clones and lacks some. That table gives V, J and clone size, and the DNA gave D and trimming. The sample has around 77,000 clones, approximately 85% seen once; the top ten hold roughly 5%. Germline V lookup: CDR1 SGHRS, CDR2 YFSETQ. This CDR3 region has 14 residues. V was shortened by 5 bases and J by 1 base, with 10 bases between the two germline ends. The sample comprised peripheral blood. The chain has TRBV5-1 and TRBJ2-1; D is undetermined. This sequence originates from an elderly man with acute or convalescent COVID-19. DNA for the CDR3: TGCGCCAGCAGTGTCGGGTCGTCCTACAATGAGCAGTTCTTC. Its protein is CASSVGSSYNEQFF.